Each of the 12 T cell receptor beta chains below was sequenced from the same sample in a study of T cells in Graves' hyperthyroidism and ophthalmopathy. Amplification of TCR beta CDR3 regions used RNA as the template. The HTBI primer set was used in a first-round RT-PCR of the TCR CDR3. MiXCR, run by TCRdb on the multiplex PCR reads, gives a single entry per CDR3 protein. The data show about 690,000 distinct CDR3 sequences, roughly 17% seen once. Source material: blood. These TCRs come from a middle-aged man with Graves' hyperthyroidism.

Note on this clonotype: Since a much larger clone is just one base distant, this may be a read error. The V and J genes are TRBV6-1 and TRBJ1-5; no reliable D call. The CDR3 runs to 15 residues. V lost 6 bases to trimming and J lost 5 bases, with 17 bases between them. Germline CDR1 MNHNS, CDR2 SASEGT. The DNA for the CDR3 is TGTGCCAGCAGCCCGATAGTTTACGGCGATCAGCCCCAGCATTTT. The encoded protein is CASSPIVYGDQPQHF.

The table lists this clonotype with many counts. The V call is TRBV7-2, the J call TRBJ2-3; the match to TRBD1 covers 11 bases. This CDR3 spans 16 amino acids. The J segment lost 0 bases and the V segment lost 9 bases, leaving 8 bases of the junction unmatched. Germline V gene lookup returns CDR1 SGHTA and CDR2 FQGNSA. The CDR3 region has the DNA TGTGCCAGTGGACAGGGGGCTTCGCTCAGCACAGATACGCAGTATTTT. Amino acid sequence: CASGQGASLSTDTQYF.

In this sample, this clonotype turned up a few times. The chain links TRBV20-1 to TRBJ2-1, with TRBD2 matching over 10 bases. After removal of 0 bases from V and 5 bases from J, the junction contained 7 bases not matched to a gene. The CDR3 is 16 amino acids. CDR1 and CDR2 (germline): DFQATT, SNEGSKA (reference sequence). CDR3 nucleotides: TGCAGTGCTAGAGATCCGGGACTAGCGATTAACAATGAGCAGTTCTTC. Amino acids: CSARDPGLAINNEQFF.

This clonotype has only a few counts. The chain couples TRBV7-9 to TRBJ2-6; D gene uncertain. Germline-derived CDR1 and CDR2 are SEHNR and FQNEAQ (reference sequence). V was clipped by 5 bases and J by 2 bases, with 22 bases between them. The CDR3 spans 19 residues. As DNA, the CDR3 is TGTGCCAGCAGCGATCCGACGGAGCCGTGGGTCGCTGGGGCCAACGTCCTGACTTTC. This encodes CASSDPTEPWVAGANVLTF. Based on the CDR3 plus reference TRBV7-9 and TRBJ2-6, the full variable domain is DTGVSQNPRHKITKRGQNVTFRCDPISEHNRLYWYRQTLGQGPEFLTYFQNEAQLEKSRLLSDRFSAERPKGSFSTLEIQRTEQGDSAMYLCASSDPTEPWVAGANVLTFGAGSRLTVL.

The gene calls are TRBV29-1 and TRBJ2-7, with a weak D call TRBD2 (7 bases). V lost 5 bases and J 0 bases, leaving 14 bases between the germline ends. The CDR3 is 14 amino acids. Germline CDR1 and CDR2: SQVTM and ANQGSEA. The CDR3 nucleotides read TGCAGCGTTAAGGGGGGGTTAGGCTCCTACGAGCAGTACTTC. Its protein is CSVKGGLGSYEQYF.

This rearrangement joins TRBV11-2 to TRBJ2-3; 7 bases match TRBD2. Trimming at V came to 5 bases and at J to 3 bases, leaving 11 bases not matched to a gene. Germline CDR1 is SGHAT and CDR2 is FQNNGV. The CDR3 contains 16 residues. CDR3 DNA sequence: TGTGCCAGCAGCCAAGTGCGCGGGAGAGGTACAGATACGCAGTATTTT. Its protein is CASSQVRGRGTDTQYF.

This chain connects TRBV30 to TRBJ1-6; D gene unclear. Germline CDR1 and CDR2: GTSNPN and SVGIG (reference sequence). V lost 2 bases to trimming and J lost 10 bases, with 9 bases between them. The CDR3 sequence is 12 residues long. CDR3 bases: TGTGCCTGGAGTTTGGCATTGTCACCCCTCCACTTT. Translating gives CAWSLALSPLHF.

This clonotype came up many times. The rearrangement links TRBV11-2 to TRBJ2-7, with TRBD2 identical over 11 bases. CDR3 length: 15 amino acids. Per the germline V gene, CDR1 is SGHAT and CDR2 is FQNNGV. The trim removed 0 bases at V and 4 bases at J, leaving 2 bases unmatched. CDR3 coding DNA: TGTGCCAGCAGCTTAGAAGCTAGCGGGAGGTACGAGCAGTACTTC. Translated: CASSLEASGRYEQYF. Filled out from reference TRBV11-2 and TRBJ2-7, the complete variable domain reads EAGVAQSPRYKIIEKRQSVAFWCNPISGHATLYWYQQILGQGPKLLIQFQNNGVVDDSQLPKDRFSAERLKGVDSTLKIQPAKLEDSAVYLCASSLEASGRYEQYFGPGTRLTVT.

The table lists this clonotype with many counts. The V call is TRBV9, the J call TRBJ2-7, with 7 positions matching TRBD2. CDR1 is SGDLS, CDR2 YYNGEE, per germline. The V and J ends lost 4 bases and 3 bases, in that order; junction bases with no gene match: 10. The CDR3 is made up of 15 amino acids. DNA of the CDR3: TGTGCCAGCAGCCCCCCGGGCGGGAGTAGCTACGAGCAGTACTTC. This gives the protein CASSPPGGSSYEQYF.

In this sample, this clonotype turned up many times. The rearrangement links TRBV20-1 to TRBJ1-2, with 7 bases that match TRBD1. Trimming at V came to 6 bases and at J to 4 bases, leaving 11 bases not matched to a gene. Germline CDR1 and CDR2: DFQATT and SNEGSKA (reference sequence). The CDR3 is 14 amino acids. CDR3 DNA sequence: TGCAGTGCCCCCGACCAGGGGGTAAGCTATGGCTACACCTTC. As protein: CSAPDQGVSYGYTF.

The chain uses TRBV10-2 and TRBJ1-1, with D maybe TRBD1 (6 bases). Trimming cost V 7 bases and J 6 bases, with 15 bases left between them. The CDR3 totals 13 residues. Germline CDR1 reads WSHSY; CDR2 reads SAAADI. In DNA, the CDR3 is TGCGCCAGCAATGCAGGGGAGGCGGCTGAAGCTTTCTTT. This translates into CASNAGEAAEAFF.

This clonotype has only a few counts. The rearrangement uses TRBV4-1 and TRBJ1-2; 7 bases are shared with TRBD1. CDR1 and CDR2 (germline): MGHRA, YSYEKL. This CDR3 comprises 15 residues. After removal of 3 bases from V and 1 base from J, the junction contained 5 bases not matched to a gene. The CDR3 DNA reads as TGCGCCAGCAGCCATTTGACAGGGCATAACTATGGCTACACCTTC. Its translation is CASSHLTGHNYGYTF.